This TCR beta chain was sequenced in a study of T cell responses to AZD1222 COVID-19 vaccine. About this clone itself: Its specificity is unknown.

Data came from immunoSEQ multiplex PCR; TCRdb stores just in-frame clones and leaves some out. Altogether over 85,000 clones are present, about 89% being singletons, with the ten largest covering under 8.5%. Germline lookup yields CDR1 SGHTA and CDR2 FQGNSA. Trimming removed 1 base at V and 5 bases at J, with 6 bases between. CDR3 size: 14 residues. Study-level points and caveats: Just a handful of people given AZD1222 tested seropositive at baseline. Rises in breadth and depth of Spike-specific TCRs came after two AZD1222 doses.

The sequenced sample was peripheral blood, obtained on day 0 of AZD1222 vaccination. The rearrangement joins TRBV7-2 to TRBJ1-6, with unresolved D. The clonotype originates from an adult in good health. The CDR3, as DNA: TGTGCCAGCAGCTTAGGTCAGGATAATTCACCCCTCCACTTT. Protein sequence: CASSLGQDNSPLHF.